Listed below are T cell receptor beta chains from one sample, sequenced in a study of shared clonotypes between healthy human individuals. The data were produced by immunoSEQ multiplex PCR, yet TCRdb's version contains in-frame clones alone and is incomplete. The table records about 2.4 million clones, roughly 93% of them present only once. The material sequenced was naive CD4+ T cells from PBMCs. The receptors here all came from a man between 18 and 35 years old in good health. Some clones in this sample may be carry-over from other donors' samples. CDR3s include the opening cysteine and the closing phenylalanine or tryptophan. A D gene is named only where the DNA matches it firmly. Expanded clones get a size class; other rows say once, few or many, or leave the size out.

NA	NA	TRBV14	TRBJ1-1	CASSLGRNTEAFF	TGTGCCAGCAGCCTCGGACGGAACACTGAAGCTTTCTTT
NA	NA	TRBV5-1	TRBJ2-3	CASSSGTHTDTQYF	TGCGCCAGCAGCTCCGGGACTCACACAGATACGCAGTATTTT
TRBD2	once	TRBV5-4	TRBJ2-3	CASSLMVGGAGAQYF	TGTGCCAGCAGCTTGATGGTCGGGGGGGCAGGCGCGCAGTATTTT
NA	once	TRBV14	TRBJ2-3	CASSPRAPRTDTQYF	TGTGCCAGCAGCCCCCGGGCTCCACGCACAGATACGCAGTATTTT
TRBD2	NA	TRBV5-4	TRBJ2-1	CASSLGTSGHNEQFF	TGTGCCAGCAGCTTGGGTACTAGCGGCCACAATGAGCAGTTCTTC
NA	NA	TRBV19	TRBJ1-1	CASSIVGSTEAFF	TGTGCCAGTAGTATAGTAGGGAGCACTGAAGCTTTCTTT
NA	NA	TRBV18	TRBJ2-1	CASSPPGRPYNEQFF	TGTGCCAGCTCACCACCGGGACGGCCCTACAATGAGCAGTTCTTC
TRBD1	NA	TRBV5-1	TRBJ1-1	CASSRGQGRTEAFF	TGCGCCAGCAGCCGAGGACAGGGGAGGACTGAAGCTTTCTTT
TRBD2	NA	TRBV9	TRBJ2-7	CASSVGGTSGTFPYEQYF	TGTGCCAGCAGCGTAGGGGGGACTAGCGGGACATTTCCCTACGAGCAGTACTTC
TRBD2	NA	TRBV27	TRBJ2-7	CASSFKGLITGTSGSYEQYF	TGTGCCAGCAGTTTTAAAGGACTGATAACCGGGACTAGCGGTTCCTACGAGCAGTACTTC
NA	NA	TRBV27	TRBJ2-2	CASSLYPGELFF	TGTGCCAGCAGTTTATATCCCGGGGAGCTGTTTTTT
TRBD2	NA	TRBV19	TRBJ2-3	CASSMAVAGGTDTQYF	TGTGCCAGTAGTATGGCGGTGGCGGGAGGTACAGATACGCAGTATTTT
NA	once	TRBV28	TRBJ1-1	CASNPSQGNTEAFF	TGTGCCAGCAACCCTTCCCAGGGAAACACTGAAGCTTTCTTT
NA	NA	TRBV5-1	TRBJ2-6	CASSPRGKGGANVLTF	TGCGCCAGCAGCCCCAGGGGAAAAGGTGGGGCCAACGTCCTGACTTTC
NA	NA	TRBV28	TRBJ1-4	CASRPTEGNEKLFF	TGTGCCAGCAGACCGACAGAGGGGAATGAAAAACTGTTTTTT
NA	NA	TRBV7-9	TRBJ1-2	CASSLEVLSSYGYTF	TGTGCCAGCAGCTTAGAGGTACTATCTTCCTATGGCTACACCTTC
NA	NA	TRBV28	TRBJ1-2	CASGLGQSDGYTF	TGTGCCAGCGGACTCGGACAGTCGGATGGCTACACCTTC